The 15 T cell receptor beta chains given below trace back to one sample, sequenced in a study of T cells in women clearing cervical HPV infection. Repertoires were generated with immunoSEQ multiplex PCR, while TCRdb's copy carries only in-frame clones and drops some. Found here are some 30,000 clones; the top ten clones hold 7.8%. Sequencing used blood buffy coat. Source of these receptors: a woman aged 18 to 75 with a cervical HPV16 infection that either progressed to CIN3+ or cleared (not recorded which).

Concerning this clone: The CDR3 end is not reached by the read, which stops 3 residues before it; the germline J gene fills it in. The chain couples TRBV6-1 to TRBJ1-6; D may be TRBD1 (5 bases). The germline CDR1 and CDR2 sequences are MNHNS and SASEGT. Deletions cut 0 bases from V and 8 bases from J, with 11 bases between. There are 15 residues in the CDR3. The CDR3 loop reads CASSEARGDDSPLHF. CDR3 DNA (partial): TGTGCCAGCAGTGAAGCGAGAGGGGATGATTCACCC.

A word on this clone: The sequence runs out 3 residues before the end of the CDR3; the remainder is reconstructed from the germline J gene. V and J are TRBV2 and TRBJ1-2; TRBD1 is a possible D gene (6 bases). This CDR3 comprises 15 residues. Germline V gene sequence: CDR1 SNHLY, CDR2 FYNNEI. Incomplete CDR3 DNA: TGTGCCAGCACCAGGGAGGGGGAGCGAACAGATACC. Translation gives CASTREGERTDT. Given in full, the CDR3 is CASTREGERTDTYTF.

About this clone itself: The CDR3 extends 3 residues past the end of the read, so its final part is completed from the germline J gene. This rearrangement joins TRBV30 to TRBJ2-7; 10 positions match TRBD2. Germline CDR1 reads GTSNPN; CDR2 reads SVGIG (reference sequence). The junction had 4 bases not matched to a gene; V was cut back by 6 bases and J by 2 bases. The length of the CDR3 is 13 residues. The sequenced part of the CDR3 DNA is TGTGCCTGCTCACTAGCGGGGCCCTACGAG. It translates to CACSLAGPYE. The entire CDR3 reads CACSLAGPYEQYF.

As concerns this clone: The read ends 3 residues early relative to the CDR3; the germline J gene fills the gap. This rearrangement joins TRBV19 to TRBJ2-7; D might be TRBD1 (5 bases). V shed 4 bases and J shed 0 bases, with 10 bases lying between them. CDR1 is LNHDA, CDR2 SQIVND, per germline (reference sequence). This CDR3 is built from 14 residues. CDR3 bases read: TGTGCCAGTAGTACAGGGCCGAGCTCCTACGAG. Translated, it gives CASSTGPSSYE. The whole CDR3 sequence reads CASSTGPSSYEQYF.

A remark on this clone: Sequencing ends 3 residues short of the CDR3 end; the germline J gene provides the rest. The J gene is TRBJ1-2, the V gene TRBV5-1; 12 bases are a match to TRBD1. Losses at the gene ends were 5 bases for V and 6 bases for J; bases not matched to a gene: 5. In germline, CDR1 is SGHRS, CDR2 YFSETQ. The CDR3 length is 14 residues. The CDR3 sequence: CASRGTGGADGYTF. The CDR3 DNA, read in part, is TGCGCCAGCAGGGGGACAGGGGGCGCGGATGGC.

CDR3 protein: CASSIWDRGTDTQYF. Incomplete CDR3 DNA: TGTGCCAGTAGTATATGGGACAGGGGGACAGATACG. The genes are TRBV19 and TRBJ2-3; 11 bases align to TRBD1. The read falls 3 residues short of the CDR3 end, and the missing part is taken from the germline J gene. The germline gives CDR1 LNHDA, CDR2 SQIVND (reference sequence). The CDR3 runs to 15 residues. Losses at the gene ends were 2 bases for V and 3 bases for J; bases not matched to a gene: 1.

CDR3 DNA, as far as it was read: TGTGCCAGCAGCTTAAGCGGCGGGCCCTACAATGAC. Amino acids: CASSLSGGPYND. The full CDR3 reads CASSLSGGPYNDYTF. The rearrangement uses TRBV7-2 and TRBJ1-2; D call uncertain. The sequenced fragment ends 3 residues before the CDR3 boundary, so the rest is inferred from the germline J gene. The CDR3 runs to 15 residues. Germline V gene sequence: CDR1 SGHTA, CDR2 FQGNSA.

A note on this clone: From the germline J gene comes the end of the CDR3, since the read stops 3 residues before it. This sequence joins TRBV19 and TRBJ2-2; TRBD1 might be the D (6 bases). This CDR3 is built from 17 residues. The germline CDR1 and CDR2 sequences are LNHDA and SQIVND (reference sequence). CDR3 in amino acids: CASSAWGGGYMDEKLFF. CDR3 bases read: TGTGCCAGTAGTGCGTGGGGTGGGGGCTATATGGATGAAAAG.

Comment on this clone: The CDR3 end falls 3 residues outside the read, so it is completed with the germline J gene. V gene TRBV20-1 combines with J gene TRBJ2-1; 9 nucleotides agree with TRBD2. The germline V gene has CDR1 DFQATT and CDR2 SNEGSKA (reference sequence). The CDR3 is 15 amino acids. V lost 0 bases and J lost 5; bases outside the gene matches: 5. CDR3 DNA, as far as it was read: TGCAGTGCTAGAGACCCGGGACTAGCCGACAATGAG. Residues: CSARDPGLADNE. The CDR3 in full is CSARDPGLADNEQFF.

As to this clone: From the germline J gene comes the end of the CDR3, since the read stops 3 residues before it. The chain has TRBV19 and TRBJ1-4; weak D call: TRBD1 (5 bases). V was pared by 4 bases and J by 8 bases, with 11 bases between. The germline CDR1 and CDR2 sequences are LNHDA and SQIVND (reference sequence). CDR3 length: 13 residues. The sequenced CDR3 bases are TGTGCCAGTAGTAGCCAGGGTGTGGAAAAA. Its translation: CASSSQGVEK. The entire CDR3 protein is CASSSQGVEKLFF. The variable domain in full, with the rest retrieved from reference TRBV19 and TRBJ1-4, is DGGITQSPKYLFRKEGQNVTLSCEQNLNHDAMYWYRQDPGQGLRLIYYSQIVNDFQKGDIAEGYSVSREKKESFPLTVTSAQKNPTAFYLCASSSQGVEKLFFGSGTQLSVL.

As concerns this clone: The CDR3 end falls 3 residues outside the read, so it is completed with the germline J gene. The V gene is TRBV11-2, the J gene TRBJ2-7, with no clear D. V lost 1 base, J lost 0 bases, and 10 bases lay in between. The CDR3 is made up of 15 amino acids. CDR1 is SGHAT, CDR2 FQNNGV, per germline. CDR3 DNA (partial): TGTGCCAGCAGCTTAGTGGCAGGCCACTCCTACGAG. Translated: CASSLVAGHSYE. The entire CDR3 reads CASSLVAGHSYEQYF.

Turning to this clone: The read halts 3 residues ahead of the CDR3 end, with the missing end drawn from the germline J gene. The V gene is TRBV20-1, the J gene TRBJ2-7; D is possibly TRBD2 (5 bases). The germline V gene has CDR1 DFQATT and CDR2 SNEGSKA (reference sequence). This CDR3 has 12 amino acids. Trimming took off 7 bases at V and 6 bases at J, with 16 bases between the two ends. The CDR3 here is CSVGRAEGEQYF. The sequenced CDR3 bases are TGCAGTGTCGGCCGAGCGGAAGGCGAG.

For this clone: The CDR3 end is not reached by the read, which stops 3 residues before it; the germline J gene fills it in. The gene calls are TRBV20-1 and TRBJ2-3, with 9 positions matching TRBD2. The germline V gene encodes CDR1 DFQATT and CDR2 SNEGSKA (reference sequence). J lost 2 bases, V lost 5 bases, and 5 bases had no gene match. The CDR3 sequence is 14 residues long. The sequenced part of the CDR3 DNA is TGCAGTGCTCCAGCGGGGGGCAACACAGATACG. This gives the protein CSAPAGGNTDT. The complete CDR3 reads CSAPAGGNTDTQYF.

Notes on this clone: The CDR3 end lies 3 residues beyond the end of the read and is filled in from the germline J gene. The J gene is TRBJ2-7, the V gene TRBV20-1; a possible D gene is TRBD2 (5 bases). CDR1 is DFQATT and CDR2 is SNEGSKA in the germline V gene (reference sequence). The CDR3 is made up of 13 amino acids. Between the trimmed V and J ends, which lost 6 bases and 4 bases, there was a span of 16 bases. CDR3 bases read: TGCAGTGCCTTCGACATGAGGGCTTACGAG. Protein product: CSAFDMRAYE. The complete CDR3 reads CSAFDMRAYEQYF.

About this clone: The sequence runs out 3 residues before the end of the CDR3; the remainder is reconstructed from the germline J gene. The chain is built from TRBV7-9 and TRBJ2-7; D is possibly TRBD1 (6 bases). Between the trimmed V and J ends, which lost 1 base and 5 bases, there was a span of 9 bases. There are 13 residues in the CDR3. Per the germline V gene, CDR1 is SEHNR and CDR2 is FQNEAQ (reference sequence). The CDR3 loop is CASSLDAGDEQYF. CDR3 DNA (partial): TGTGCCAGCAGCTTAGACGCAGGGGACGAG.